These 8 T cell receptor beta chains were all obtained from the same sample, sequenced in a study of T cell repertoires in cytomegalovirus infection. TCRdb used MiXCR to reprocess the reads, holding one entry per CDR3 protein. The sample includes fewer than 350,000 distinct CDR3 sequences, roughly 15% of them seen just once. The specimen sequenced was PBMCs. The receptor set was obtained from a human donor in good health (CMV status not recorded). Some clones in this sample may be carry-over from other donors' samples.

CDR3 coding DNA: TGTGCCAGCAGCTTAGAACCAGGGCTAGCCAAAAACATTCAGTACTTC. It specifies CASSLEPGLAKNIQYF. This chain joins TRBV11-2 and TRBJ2-4; D is perhaps TRBD1 (5 bases). The CDR3 is made up of 16 amino acids. Between the trimmed V and J ends, which lost 0 bases and 0 bases, there was a span of 9 bases. In germline, CDR1 is SGHAT, CDR2 FQNNGV.

Worth noting for this clonotype: At one boundary the junction diverges from the germline segment, which might be a read error. V gene TRBV6-6 combines with J gene TRBJ2-6, with D uncertain. The CDR3 covers 14 residues. Germline V gives CDR1 MNHNY, CDR2 SVGAGI (reference sequence). The CDR3 DNA is TGTGCCAGCAGCAGATTCTCTAGGGCCAACGTCCTGACTTTC. This sequence encodes CASSRFSRANVLTF.

This clonotype was detected ten times or more. The rearrangement joins TRBV4-1 to TRBJ2-3; 15 positions match TRBD2. CDR1 and CDR2 (germline): MGHRA, YSYEKL. There are 19 residues in the CDR3. Trimming took 1 base from V and 5 from J; bases not matched to a gene: 10. CDR3 sequence (DNA): TGCGCCAGCAGCCAAGGGAGAGGACTAGCGGGGGGGCAAGGAGATACGCAGTATTTT. This translates into CASSQGRGLAGGQGDTQYF.

J is TRBJ1-4 and V is TRBV28; D possibly corresponds to TRBD1 (5 bases). CDR1 and CDR2 from the germline V gene are MDHEN and SYDVKM. This CDR3 spans 13 amino acids. The V and J ends lost 9 bases and 5 bases respectively, with 13 bases between them. CDR3 nucleotide sequence: TGTGCCAGTTTGGGGGTAACGAATGAAAAACTGTTTTTT. Amino acid sequence: CASLGVTNEKLFF.

This clonotype appeared many times. The rearrangement uses TRBV7-9 and TRBJ2-1; TRBD2 matches at 12 bases. The germline gives CDR1 SEHNR, CDR2 FQNEAQ (reference sequence). J gave up 5 bases and V 5 bases, and 16 bases lay outside the gene matches. The CDR3 runs to 19 residues. CDR3: CASSPPTRPGLAGNNEQFF. The CDR3 DNA reads TGTGCCAGCAGCCCCCCAACCCGGCCAGGACTAGCGGGGAACAATGAGCAGTTCTTC.

This clonotype was observed at least ten times. V usage is TRBV7-2 and J usage is TRBJ1-4; no clear D. Germline loops: CDR1 SGHTA, CDR2 FQGNSA. The V gene lost 6 bases and the J gene lost 7 bases, with 15 bases spanning the gap. The CDR3 is 14 residues long. In DNA, the CDR3 is TGTGCCAGCAGAAAAACTGAGGGTGCTGAAAAACTGTTTTTT. This encodes CASRKTEGAEKLFF.

CDR3 coding DNA: TGTGCCGTTGGGGACGGCGCTAATGAAAAACTGTTTTTT. This sequence encodes CAVGDGANEKLFF. This sequence joins TRBV7-9 and TRBJ1-4; D is possibly TRBD1 (5 bases). Between the trimmed V and J ends, which lost 11 bases and 3 bases, there was a span of 13 bases. This CDR3 spans 13 amino acids. Germline V gene data show CDR1 as SEHNR and CDR2 as FQNEAQ (reference sequence).

This chain links TRBV19 with TRBJ2-2, with D uncertain. Germline loops: CDR1 LNHDA, CDR2 SQIVND (reference sequence). Trimming removed 7 bases at V and 2 bases at J, with 17 bases between. The CDR3 extends over 16 amino acids. The CDR3 region is CASTSPSEVNTGELFF. For the CDR3, the DNA is TGTGCCAGTACATCCCCCAGCGAGGTTAACACCGGGGAGCTGTTTTTT.